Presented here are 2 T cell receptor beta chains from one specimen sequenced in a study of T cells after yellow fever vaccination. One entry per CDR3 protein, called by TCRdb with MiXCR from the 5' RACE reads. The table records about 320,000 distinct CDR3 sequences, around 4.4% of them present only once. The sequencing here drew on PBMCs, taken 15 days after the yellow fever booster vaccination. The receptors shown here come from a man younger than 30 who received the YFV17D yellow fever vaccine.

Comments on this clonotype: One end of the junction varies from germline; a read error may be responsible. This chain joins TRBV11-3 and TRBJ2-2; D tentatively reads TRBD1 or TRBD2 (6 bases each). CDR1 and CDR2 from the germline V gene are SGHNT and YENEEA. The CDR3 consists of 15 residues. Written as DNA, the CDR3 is TGTGCCAGCAGCTTACGGGGGCTGACCTCCGGTGAGCTGTTTTTT. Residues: CASSLRGLTSGELFF.

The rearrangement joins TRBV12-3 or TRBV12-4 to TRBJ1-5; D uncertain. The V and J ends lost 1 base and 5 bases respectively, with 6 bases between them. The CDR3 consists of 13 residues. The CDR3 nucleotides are TGTGCCAGCAGTTTAGGGTTTGATCAGCCCCAGCATTTT. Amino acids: CASSLGFDQPQHF.